The TCR beta chain described here comes from a study of response to subunit inactivated influenza vaccine. This clonotype was recorded a few times. Its matching antigen is unknown. Study-wide points: Authors suggested each seasonal flu vaccination may recruit only limited numbers of new T cells.

The CDR3 extends over 14 amino acids. The germline CDR1 and CDR2 sequences are MDHEN and SYDVKM. Trimming at V came to 7 bases and at J to 5 bases, leaving 5 bases not matched to a gene. MiXCR, applied by TCRdb to the RT-PCR reads, yields one record per CDR3 protein. The top ten hold roughly 10% of the sample, which has 550,000 to 650,000 distinct CDR3 sequences, about 12% seen once. The chain links TRBV28 to TRBJ1-5; 10 bases match TRBD1. The source of this sequence is a man between 50 and 59 years old who received an inactivated influenza vaccine. The specimen was PBMCs from blood, collected on the day of vaccination. The CDR3 loop is CASNPGQGYQPQHF. CDR3 nucleotide sequence: TGTGCCAGCAACCCGGGACAGGGGTATCAGCCCCAGCATTTT. Using reference TRBV28 and TRBJ1-5 for the parts outside the CDR3, the full variable domain is DVKVTQSSRYLVKRTGEKVFLECVQDMDHENMFWYRQDPGLGLRLIYFSYDVKMKEKGDIPEGYSVSREKKERFSLILESASTNQTSMYLCASNPGQGYQPQHFGDGTRLSIL.